The 14 T cell receptor beta chains below all came from one sample that was sequenced in a study of OX40 agonist ivuxolimab in advanced cancers. Libraries came from the immunoSEQ multiplex PCR assay. In TCRdb, the immuneACCESS table is reduced to in-frame sequences with V and J assigned. These tables do not hold every clone; where another copy was compared, an unresolved V gene accounts for under half, and the others remain unexplained. The sample table records tens of thousands of clones; under 85% of these occur just once. The ten biggest clones cover 3% to 3.5% of the sample. This material consisted of CD4+ or CD8+ T cells sorted from blood, taken in a trial of the OX40 agonist ivuxolimab. The receptors come from an adult with an advanced solid tumor such as melanoma, head and neck, liver or kidney cancer.

The CDR3 bases are TGTGCCAGCAGCGTAGGACCAGGGGGCAGTGAGACCCAGTACTTC. Encoded protein: CASSVGPGGSETQYF. V usage is TRBV9 and J usage is TRBJ2-5, with 8 bases matching TRBD1. The ends lost 0 bases at V and 5 bases at J; junction bases unmatched: 6. Germline V gene data show CDR1 as SGDLS and CDR2 as YYNGEE. This CDR3 contains 15 residues. The complete variable domain, with remaining parts taken from reference TRBV9 and TRBJ2-5, reads DSGVTQTPKHLITATGQRVTLRCSPRSGDLSVYWYQQSLDQGLQFLIQYYNGEERAKGNILERFSAQQFPDLHSELNLSSLELGDSALYFCASSVGPGGSETQYFGPGTRLLVL.

The J gene is TRBJ2-6, the V gene TRBV28; D gene ambiguous. CDR3 length: 14 amino acids. V shed 5 bases and J shed 2 bases, with 7 bases lying between them. Germline V lookup: CDR1 MDHEN, CDR2 SYDVKM. CDR3 sequence (DNA): TGTGCCAGCAGTAGGGATCCTGGGGCCAACGTCCTGACTTTC. Its protein product is CASSRDPGANVLTF.

This clone has more than one count but fewer than ten. The gene calls are TRBV5-1 and TRBJ2-3; 9 bases are shared with TRBD1. This CDR3 has 15 amino acids. The germline gives CDR1 SGHRS, CDR2 YFSETQ. The J segment lost 1 base and the V segment lost 4 bases, leaving 4 bases of the junction unmatched. The CDR3 here is CASSPQGAGTDTQYF. As DNA, the CDR3 is TGCGCCAGCAGCCCACAGGGGGCCGGCACAGATACGCAGTATTTT.

In this sample, this clone turned up once. The chain couples TRBV6-6 to TRBJ2-2; TRBD1 agrees at 8 bases. The junction had 4 bases not matched to a gene; V was cut back by 6 bases and J by 1 base. This CDR3 is 15 amino acids long. Germline V gene data show CDR1 as MNHNY and CDR2 as SVGAGI (reference sequence). DNA for the CDR3: TGTGCCAGCAGGGGAGACAGGGGGAACACCGGGGAGCTGTTTTTT. It specifies CASRGDRGNTGELFF.

The chain is built from TRBV21-1 and TRBJ1-4. TRBV21-1 is tagged as a pseudogene. The CDR3 consists of 16 residues. The CDR3 loop is CASSKGGGRGSEKLFF. The CDR3 DNA follows: TGTGCCAGCAGCAAAGGCGGGGGGAGAGGTAGTGAAAAACTGTTTTTT.

The chain employs TRBV5-6 and TRBJ1-3; D is unresolved. Germline V gives CDR1 SGHDT, CDR2 YYEEEE. This CDR3 region has 13 residues. Trimming took 0 bases from V and 3 from J, leaving 4 bases between them. As DNA, the CDR3 is TGTGCCAGCAGCTTGGATGATGGAAACACCATATATTTT. Translated, it gives CASSLDDGNTIYF.

This clone occurred once. The chain links TRBV5-1 to TRBJ1-1; unclear D gene. The length of the CDR3 is 13 residues. Trimming pared 5 bases from V and 3 bases from J, leaving 11 bases between. Germline V lookup: CDR1 SGHRS, CDR2 YFSETQ. CDR3 residues: CASRATVDTEAFF. The CDR3 DNA reads TGCGCCAGCAGAGCCACAGTGGACACTGAAGCTTTCTTT.

CDR3: CASSYSRGGLSYEQYF. Here the CDR3 DNA reads TGTGCCAGCAGCTACTCTCGGGGCGGGCTATCCTACGAGCAGTACTTC. This chain links TRBV11-2 with TRBJ2-7, with D perhaps assigned TRBD1 or TRBD2 (5 bases each). The CDR3 has 16 amino acids. Germline V CDR1 and CDR2: SGHAT, FQNNGV. V was pared by 4 bases and J by 1 base, with 17 bases between.

The chain is built from TRBV29-1 and TRBJ1-2, with TRBD1 as a possible D gene (6 bases). Trimming took 4 bases from V and 2 from J, leaving 8 bases between them. Germline CDR1 is SQVTM and CDR2 is ANQGSEA. The CDR3 totals 12 residues. CDR3 in DNA: TGCAGCGTTGGGGGGGCCAACTATGGCTACACCTTC. It yields the protein CSVGGANYGYTF.

This clone was observed a few times. The rearrangement uses TRBV7-2 and TRBJ1-2; TRBD1 agrees at 7 bases. The CDR3 is made up of 13 amino acids. Germline trimming cut 0 bases from V and 6 bases from J; bases unmatched to any gene: 1. The V gene's germline CDR1 is SGHTA and CDR2 FQGNSA. CDR3 sequence: CASSLAGGDGYTF. The CDR3 DNA follows: TGTGCCAGCAGCTTAGCAGGGGGCGATGGCTACACCTTC.

This clone was seen more than once but under ten times. The chain carries TRBV2 and TRBJ1-1; no clear D gene. The V gene's germline CDR1 is SNHLY and CDR2 FYNNEI. V was pared by 5 bases and J by 1 base, with 8 bases between. The CDR3 runs 13 residues. The CDR3 DNA reads as TGTGCCAGCAGTATACAGAGGAACACTGAAGCTTTCTTT. Its protein product is CASSIQRNTEAFF.

The chain has TRBV6-1 and TRBJ2-2; the D gene is possibly TRBD2 (6 bases). Trimming took off 6 bases at V and 3 bases at J, with 11 bases between the two ends. CDR3 length: 14 amino acids. Germline values: CDR1 MNHNS, CDR2 SASEGT. This chain's CDR3 is CASRAAGYTGELFF. The CDR3, as DNA: TGTGCCAGCAGAGCGGCGGGGTACACCGGGGAGCTGTTTTTT.

The chain joins TRBV7-8 to TRBJ2-5; TRBD1 agrees at 8 bases. The trim removed 5 bases at V and 3 bases at J, leaving 8 bases unmatched. The CDR3 has 15 residues. The germline gives CDR1 SGHVS, CDR2 FQNEAQ. CDR3 region: CASSPRYRGEETQYF. The CDR3 nucleotides read TGTGCCAGCAGCCCAAGGTACAGGGGGGAAGAGACCCAGTACTTC.

V usage is TRBV5-1 and J usage is TRBJ2-3, with TRBD1 identical over 8 bases. Germline CDR1 and CDR2: SGHRS and YFSETQ. The V gene end was trimmed by 0 bases and the J gene end by 2 bases; junction bases not matched to a gene: 8. The CDR3 is 17 amino acids. The CDR3 DNA follows: TGCGCCAGCAGCTTGGACGGCAGGGGGCCTTCCACAGATACGCAGTATTTT. This gives the protein CASSLDGRGPSTDTQYF.